The present T cell receptor (beta chain) was sequenced within a study of T cell responses to AZD1222 COVID-19 vaccine. Clones were read by immunoSEQ multiplex PCR, and TCRdb kept only the in-frame ones, dropping some. The sample records around 120,000 clones, around 86% being singletons. This TCR came from an adult in good health. Specimen: peripheral blood, collected on day 0 of AZD1222 vaccination.

The CDR3 loop reads CASSTLGASISSYNSPLHF. In nucleotides, the CDR3 is TGTGCCAGCAGTACCCTCGGAGCGTCGATTAGCTCCTATAATTCACCCCTCCACTTT. The V gene is TRBV28, the J gene TRBJ1-6; D not certain. Germline V lookup: CDR1 MDHEN, CDR2 SYDVKM. The CDR3 consists of 19 residues. V lost 5 bases, J lost 0 bases, and 20 bases lay in between.